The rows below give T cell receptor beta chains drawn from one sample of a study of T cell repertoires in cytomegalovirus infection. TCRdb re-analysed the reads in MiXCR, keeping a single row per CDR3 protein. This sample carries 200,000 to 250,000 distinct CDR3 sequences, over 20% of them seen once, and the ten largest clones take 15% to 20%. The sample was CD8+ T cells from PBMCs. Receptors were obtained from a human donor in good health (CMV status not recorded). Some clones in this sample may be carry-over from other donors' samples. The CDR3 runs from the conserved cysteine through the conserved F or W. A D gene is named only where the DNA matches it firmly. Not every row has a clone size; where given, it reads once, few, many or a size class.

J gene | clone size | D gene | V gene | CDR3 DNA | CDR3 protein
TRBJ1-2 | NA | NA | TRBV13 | TGTGCCAGCAGCTTAACTAACAGTAACTATGGCTACACCTTC | CASSLTNSNYGYTF
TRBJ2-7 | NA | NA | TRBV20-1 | TGCAGTGCTAGAGATCATATGGGGGTGTCCTACGAGCAGTACTTC | CSARDHMGVSYEQYF
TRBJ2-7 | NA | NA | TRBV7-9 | TGTGCCAGCAGCTCAACCCACAGCGACGACCAGTACTTC | CASSSTHSDDQYF
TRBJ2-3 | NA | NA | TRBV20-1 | TGCAGTGCTCCCGACCAGTCTACTAGCACAGATACGCAGTATTTT | CSAPDQSTSTDTQYF
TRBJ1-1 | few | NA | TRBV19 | TGTGCCAGTAGTATCCTCGGGGACGGCGAATGGCGAAGGGGTGAAGCTTTCTTT | CASSILGDGEWRRGEAFF
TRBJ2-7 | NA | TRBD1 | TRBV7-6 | TGTGCCAGCAGCCCCCCCCAACAGGGGGACTACGAGCAGTACTTC | CASSPPQQGDYEQYF
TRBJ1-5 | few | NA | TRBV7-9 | TGTGCCAGCAGGGGTGACAGTAGCAATCAGCCCCAGCATTTT | CASRGDSSNQPQHF
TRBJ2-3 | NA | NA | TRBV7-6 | TGTGCCAGCAGCTTGGGATGGGGACCCACAGATACGCAGTATTTT | CASSLGWGPTDTQYF
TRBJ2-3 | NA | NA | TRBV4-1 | TGCGCCAGCAGCCAAGATATGGGGGCGGATACGCAGTATTTT | CASSQDMGADTQYF
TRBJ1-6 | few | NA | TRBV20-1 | TGCAGCCTTAGCGGCAGGGTGTCCTATAATTCACCCCTCCACTTT | CSLSGRVSYNSPLHF
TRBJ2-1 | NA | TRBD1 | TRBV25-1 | TGTGCCAGCACTGCGGCGACAGGGGAAAATGAGCAGTTCTTC | CASTAATGENEQFF
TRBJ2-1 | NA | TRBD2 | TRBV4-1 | TGCGCCAGCAGCCAAGATCGAAGACTAGCGTCCTCCCACAATGAGCAGTTCTTC | CASSQDRRLASSHNEQFF
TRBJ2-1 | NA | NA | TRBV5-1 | TGCGCCAGCAGCTTCTGGGGAGACTCCTACAATGAGCAGTTCTTC | CASSFWGDSYNEQFF
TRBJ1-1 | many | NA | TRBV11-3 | TGTGCCAGCAGCTCGGGCCCTGACAACACTGAAGCTTTCTTT | CASSSGPDNTEAFF
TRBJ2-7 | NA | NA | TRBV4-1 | TGCGCCAGCAGTGTTTGGGGATTAGCCTACGAGCAGTACTTC | CASSVWGLAYEQYF
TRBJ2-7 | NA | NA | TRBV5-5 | TGTGCCAGCAGCTTGGATACAGGCGCCTACGAGCAGTACTTC | CASSLDTGAYEQYF
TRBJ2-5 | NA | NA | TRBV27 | TGTGCCAGCAGTAACTACCGGGACACCCTCTACCATCAAGAGACCCAGTACTTC | CASSNYRDTLYHQETQYF
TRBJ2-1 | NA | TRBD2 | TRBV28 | TGTGCCAGCAGGCAACAGCGGGGGAGCTACAATGAGCAGTTCTTC | CASRQQRGSYNEQFF
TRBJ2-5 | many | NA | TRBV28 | TGTGCCAGCACCCGCAAGCCACGTGTTCGTCTAGGCGAGACCCAGTACTTC | CASTRKPRVRLGETQYF
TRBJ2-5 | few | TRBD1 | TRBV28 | TGTGCCAGCAATGTGGGAGGACAGGGGATGTACCAGTACTTC | CASNVGGQGMYQYF
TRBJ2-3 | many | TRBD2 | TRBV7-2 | TGTGCCAGCAGCCCTTTAGCGGGGTATACAGATACGCAGTATTTT | CASSPLAGYTDTQYF
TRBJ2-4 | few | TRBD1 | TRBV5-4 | TGTGCCAGCAGCATAGGACAGGGTGAAAACATTCAGTACTTC | CASSIGQGENIQYF